One and the same sample provided the 14 T cell receptor beta chains below, sequenced in a study of regulatory dendritic cells for organ transplantation. Data came from immunoSEQ multiplex PCR; TCRdb stores just in-frame clones and leaves some out. The profile shows about 18,000 clones, around 79% of them singletons. These receptors' antigens are unknown. Sorted T cells were CFSE-labeled and cultured 5 days with allogeneic regulatory or mature dendritic cells at 1:10. The sequencing sample was made of memory CD4+ T cells from blood cultured with regulatory dendritic cells. Subset noted: CD45RO+ memory T cells. The receptors were sampled from a human donor in good health.

The rearrangement joins TRBV7-6 to TRBJ1-6; D remains unclear. The CDR3 covers 14 residues. V was pared by 5 bases and J by 6 bases, with 11 bases between. Germline loops: CDR1 SGHVS, CDR2 FNYEAQ. CDR3 sequence reads: CASSGDLSNSPLHF. DNA for the CDR3: TGTGCCAGCAGCGGAGACTTGAGTAATTCACCCCTCCACTTT.

This clone was detected only once. This chain links TRBV5-1 with TRBJ2-3; the D is unclear. This CDR3 is built from 14 residues. V lost 5 bases, J lost 2 bases, and 12 bases lay in between. Germline CDR1 and CDR2: SGHRS and YFSETQ. The CDR3 spells CASRLGTATDTQYF. As DNA, the CDR3 is TGCGCCAGCAGGCTAGGTACAGCCACAGATACGCAGTATTTT.

V and J are TRBV29-1 and TRBJ2-5, with D tentatively TRBD2 (6 bases). The length of the CDR3 is 13 residues. V shed 7 bases and J shed 3 bases, with 15 bases lying between them. Germline assignment: CDR1 SQVTM and CDR2 ANQGSEA. DNA for the CDR3: TGCAGCGGGAGGATAGCGGACAAAGAGACCCAGTACTTC. It specifies CSGRIADKETQYF.

The V gene is TRBV2, the J gene TRBJ1-2; no clear D. The germline CDR1 and CDR2 sequences are SNHLY and FYNNEI. There are 11 residues in the CDR3. Deletions cut 3 bases from V and 5 bases from J, with 4 bases between. The CDR3: CASSDRYGYTF. The CDR3 nucleotides are TGTGCCAGCAGTGACAGATATGGCTACACCTTC.

The chain recombines TRBV19 with TRBJ2-1; maybe TRBD1 (5 bases). Germline V gene sequence: CDR1 LNHDA, CDR2 SQIVND (reference sequence). This CDR3 has 14 residues. Trimming cost V 8 bases and J 5 bases, with 16 bases left between them. The CDR3: CASVGRARNNEQFF. DNA of the CDR3: TGTGCCAGTGTCGGCAGGGCGAGAAACAATGAGCAGTTCTTC.

This clone has only one observation. V usage is TRBV19 and J usage is TRBJ2-1; 10 bases fit TRBD2. The CDR3 is 16 residues long. V shed 3 bases and J 3 bases; nucleotides not matched to a gene: 5. Germline lookup yields CDR1 LNHDA and CDR2 SQIVND (reference sequence). The DNA for the CDR3 is TGTGCCAGTAGTATTGCTAGCGGGAGCCGCTACAATGAGCAGTTCTTC. Amino acids: CASSIASGSRYNEQFF.

The rearrangement joins TRBV5-6 to TRBJ1-5; D may be TRBD1 (5 bases). The CDR3 has 15 amino acids. Per the germline V gene, CDR1 is SGHDT and CDR2 is YYEEEE. V lost 2 bases, J lost 2 bases, and 11 bases lay in between. The CDR3 DNA follows: TGTGCCAGCAGCTTTGACAGTAAGTGCAATCAGCCCCAGCATTTT. Protein product: CASSFDSKCNQPQHF.

In this sample, this clone turned up once. The rearrangement uses TRBV2 and TRBJ2-3; 8 bases are shared with TRBD2. The CDR3 totals 14 residues. The germline V gene has CDR1 SNHLY and CDR2 FYNNEI. With V trimmed by 4 bases and J by 6 bases, 6 bases remained unmatched. The CDR3 region has the DNA TGTGCCAGCAGTGTGTCGGGGGGGTCGGATACGCAGTATTTT. Its protein is CASSVSGGSDTQYF.

V and J are TRBV20-1 and TRBJ2-7, with D uncertain. V gave up 3 bases and J gave up 7 bases, with 7 bases separating them. The CDR3 has 10 amino acids. Germline V gene sequence: CDR1 DFQATT, CDR2 SNEGSKA (reference sequence). CDR3 loop: CSASSQEQYF. As DNA, the CDR3 is TGCAGTGCTAGTAGCCAGGAGCAGTACTTC.

The chain recombines TRBV7-8 with TRBJ2-7; 8 bases are a match to TRBD2. This CDR3 comprises 15 residues. Germline V gives CDR1 SGHVS, CDR2 FQNEAQ. The V and J ends lost 1 base and 4 bases, in that order; junction bases with no gene match: 6. The CDR3 sequence: CASSLVQREQYEQYF. CDR3 DNA sequence: TGTGCCAGCAGCTTAGTACAGCGGGAGCAGTACGAGCAGTACTTC.

The CDR3 DNA sequence: TGCGCCAGCAGCCAAGCCAGCCTAGGAGCCTCTGGGGCCAACGTCCTGACTTTC. Its translation: CASSQASLGASGANVLTF. The gene calls are TRBV4-1 and TRBJ2-6; D is uncertain. This CDR3 region has 18 residues. Germline V gene lookup returns CDR1 MGHRA and CDR2 YSYEKL. Trimming left V 1 base short and J 0 bases short, with 13 bases between.

The V call is TRBV7-9, the J call TRBJ1-4, with 9 nucleotides matching TRBD1. This CDR3 contains 17 residues. After removal of 5 bases from V and 3 bases from J, the junction contained 10 bases not matched to a gene. Germline V gene sequence: CDR1 SEHNR, CDR2 FQNEAQ (reference sequence). CDR3 sequence (DNA): TGTGCCAGCAGCCGCACAGGGGGCGACTTTTCTAATGAAAAACTGTTTTTT. Protein: CASSRTGGDFSNEKLFF.

The J gene is TRBJ2-7, the V gene TRBV6-1; 13 bases are shared with TRBD2. Germline assignment: CDR1 MNHNS and CDR2 SASEGT. V lost 4 bases and J lost 6; bases outside the gene matches: 12. This CDR3 has 17 amino acids. CDR3 nucleotide sequence: TGTGCCAGCAGTGGGGGACTAGCGGGGACCCCTACGGCCGAGCAGTACTTC. Its protein product is CASSGGLAGTPTAEQYF.

The chain carries TRBV2 and TRBJ1-2, with a possible D match to TRBD1 (6 bases). CDR3 length: 16 residues. The V gene's germline CDR1 is SNHLY and CDR2 FYNNEI. V lost 6 bases, J lost 0 bases, and 17 bases lay in between. The CDR3 region is CASRKDSAYANYGYTF. As DNA, the CDR3 is TGTGCCAGCAGGAAGGACAGCGCCTATGCTAACTATGGCTACACCTTC.